This T cell receptor beta chain comes out of a study of blood T cells in healthy people across ages. Study outcomes and limitations: Estimates of diversity drawn from one million T cells were considered underestimates.

Together with a sample-barcoded 5' primer, a J-beta primer mix was included in a second PCR lasting roughly 6 to 12 cycles. TCRdb called the 5' RACE reads again in MiXCR, with one record for every CDR3 protein. The repertoire holds 790,000 or so distinct CDR3 sequences, with 46% as singletons. In regard to this clonotype: Its antigen remains unknown.

V lost 8 bases, J lost 2 bases, and 13 bases lay in between. This CDR3 contains 13 residues. CDR1 and CDR2 from the germline V gene are MNHEY and SMNVEV (reference sequence). The TCR was taken from a man older than 75 in good health. The sample was blood. The chain combines TRBV27 with TRBJ2-7; tentatively, D is TRBD1 (6 bases). The CDR3 DNA sequence: TGTGCCAGCCGTTCGGACAGAACCTACGAGCAGTACTTC. This gives the protein CASRSDRTYEQYF.